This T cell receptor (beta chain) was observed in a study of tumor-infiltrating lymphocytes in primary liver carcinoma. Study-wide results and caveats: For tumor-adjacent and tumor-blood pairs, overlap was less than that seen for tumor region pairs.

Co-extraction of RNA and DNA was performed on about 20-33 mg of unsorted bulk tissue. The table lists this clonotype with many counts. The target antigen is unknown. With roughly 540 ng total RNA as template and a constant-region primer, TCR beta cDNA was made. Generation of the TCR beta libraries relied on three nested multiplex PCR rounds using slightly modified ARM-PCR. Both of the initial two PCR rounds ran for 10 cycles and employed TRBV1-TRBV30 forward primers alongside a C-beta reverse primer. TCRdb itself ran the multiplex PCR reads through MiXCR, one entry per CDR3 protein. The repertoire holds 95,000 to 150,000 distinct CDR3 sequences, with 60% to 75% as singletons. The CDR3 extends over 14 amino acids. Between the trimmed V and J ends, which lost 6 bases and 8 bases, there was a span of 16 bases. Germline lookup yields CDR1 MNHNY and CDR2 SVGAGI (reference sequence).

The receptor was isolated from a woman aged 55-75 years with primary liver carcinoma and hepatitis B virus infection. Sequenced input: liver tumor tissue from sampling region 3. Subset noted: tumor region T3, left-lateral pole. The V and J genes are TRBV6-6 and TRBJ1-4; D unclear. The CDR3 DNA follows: TGTGCCAGCAGCCCCGGCGATGTTCCGGAAAAACTGTTTTTT. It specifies CASSPGDVPEKLFF.